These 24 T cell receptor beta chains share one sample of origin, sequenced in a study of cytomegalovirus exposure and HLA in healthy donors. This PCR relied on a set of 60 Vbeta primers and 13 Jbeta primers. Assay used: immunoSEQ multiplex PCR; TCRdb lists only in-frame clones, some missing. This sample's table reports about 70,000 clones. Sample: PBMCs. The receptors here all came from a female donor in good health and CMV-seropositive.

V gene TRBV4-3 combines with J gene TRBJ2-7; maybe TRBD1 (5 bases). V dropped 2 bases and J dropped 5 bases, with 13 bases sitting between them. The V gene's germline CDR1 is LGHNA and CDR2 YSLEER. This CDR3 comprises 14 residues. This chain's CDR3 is CASSQQGANDEQYF. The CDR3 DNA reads TGCGCCAGCAGCCAACAAGGGGCAAACGACGAGCAGTACTTC.

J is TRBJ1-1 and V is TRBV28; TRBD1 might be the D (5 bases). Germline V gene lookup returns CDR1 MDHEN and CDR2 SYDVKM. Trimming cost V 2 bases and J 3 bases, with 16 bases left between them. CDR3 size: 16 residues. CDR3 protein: CASSLNSLGGDTEAFF. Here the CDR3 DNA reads TGTGCCAGCAGTTTAAACTCCCTGGGGGGGGACACTGAAGCTTTCTTT.

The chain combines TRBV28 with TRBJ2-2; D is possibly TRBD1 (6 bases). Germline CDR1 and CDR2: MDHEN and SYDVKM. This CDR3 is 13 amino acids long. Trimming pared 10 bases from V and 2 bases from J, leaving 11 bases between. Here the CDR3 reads CATPGANTGELFF. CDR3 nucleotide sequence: TGTGCCACCCCAGGGGCTAACACCGGGGAGCTGTTTTTT.

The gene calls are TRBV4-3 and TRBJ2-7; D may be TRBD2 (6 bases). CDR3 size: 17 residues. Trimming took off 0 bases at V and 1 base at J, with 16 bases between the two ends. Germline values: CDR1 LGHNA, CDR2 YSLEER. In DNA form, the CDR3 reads TGCGCCAGCAGCCAAGATCTTGAAGGGACTGATTCCTACGAGCAGTACTTC. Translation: CASSQDLEGTDSYEQYF.

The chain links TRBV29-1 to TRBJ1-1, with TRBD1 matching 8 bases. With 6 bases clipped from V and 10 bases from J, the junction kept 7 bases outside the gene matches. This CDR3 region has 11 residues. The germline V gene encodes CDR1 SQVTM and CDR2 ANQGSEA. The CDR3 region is CSVGQGDGAFF. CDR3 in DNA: TGCAGCGTAGGACAGGGCGACGGAGCTTTCTTT.

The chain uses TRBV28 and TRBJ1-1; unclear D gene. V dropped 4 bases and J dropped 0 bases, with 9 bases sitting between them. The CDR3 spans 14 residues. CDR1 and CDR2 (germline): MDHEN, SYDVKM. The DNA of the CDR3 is TGTGCCAGCAGTTCCCCCGTAATGAACACTGAAGCTTTCTTT. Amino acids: CASSSPVMNTEAFF.

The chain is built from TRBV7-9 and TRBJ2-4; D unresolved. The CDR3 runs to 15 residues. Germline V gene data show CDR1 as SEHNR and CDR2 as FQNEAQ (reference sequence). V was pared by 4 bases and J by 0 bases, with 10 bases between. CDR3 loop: CASSSPRLAKNIQYF. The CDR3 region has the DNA TGTGCCAGCAGCTCCCCGCGGCTAGCCAAAAACATTCAGTACTTC.

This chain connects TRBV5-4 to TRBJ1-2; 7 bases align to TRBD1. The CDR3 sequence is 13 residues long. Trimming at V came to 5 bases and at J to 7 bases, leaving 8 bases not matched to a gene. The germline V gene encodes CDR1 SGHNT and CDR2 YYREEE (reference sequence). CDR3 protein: CASSIQGGSGYTF. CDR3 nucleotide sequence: TGTGCCAGCAGTATTCAGGGGGGAAGTGGCTACACCTTC.

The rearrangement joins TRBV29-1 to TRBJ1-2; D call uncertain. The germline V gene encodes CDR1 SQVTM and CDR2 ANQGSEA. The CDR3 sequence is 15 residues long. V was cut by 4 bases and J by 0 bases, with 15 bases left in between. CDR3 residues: CSVAPLALANYGYTF. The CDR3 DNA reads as TGCAGCGTTGCTCCTCTAGCGTTGGCTAACTATGGCTACACCTTC.

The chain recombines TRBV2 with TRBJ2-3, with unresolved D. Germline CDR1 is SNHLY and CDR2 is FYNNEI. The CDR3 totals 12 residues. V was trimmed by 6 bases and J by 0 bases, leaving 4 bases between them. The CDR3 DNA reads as TGTGCCAGCAGGTCTAGCACAGATACGCAGTATTTT. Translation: CASRSSTDTQYF.

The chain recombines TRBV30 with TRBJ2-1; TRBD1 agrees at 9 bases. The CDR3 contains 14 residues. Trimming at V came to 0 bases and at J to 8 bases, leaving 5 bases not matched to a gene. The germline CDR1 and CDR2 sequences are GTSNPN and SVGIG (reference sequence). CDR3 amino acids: CAWSVGTGRDEQFF. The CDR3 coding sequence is TGTGCCTGGAGTGTAGGGACAGGGCGGGATGAGCAGTTCTTC. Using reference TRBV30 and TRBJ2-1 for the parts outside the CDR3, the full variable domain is SQTIHQWPATLVQPVGSPLSLECTVEGTSNPNLYWYRQAAGRGLQLLFYSVGIGQISSEVPQNLSASRPQDRQFILSSKKLLLSDSGFYLCAWSVGTGRDEQFFGPGTRLTVL.

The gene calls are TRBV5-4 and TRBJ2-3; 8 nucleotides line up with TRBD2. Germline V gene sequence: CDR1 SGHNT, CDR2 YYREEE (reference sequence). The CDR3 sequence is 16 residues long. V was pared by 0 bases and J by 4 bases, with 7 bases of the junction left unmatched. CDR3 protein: CASSLALAGTSDTQYF. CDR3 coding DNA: TGTGCCAGCAGCTTGGCATTAGCGGGAACCTCAGATACGCAGTATTTT. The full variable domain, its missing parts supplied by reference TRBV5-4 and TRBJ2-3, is ETGVTQSPTHLIKTRGQQVTLRCSSQSGHNTVSWYQQALGQGPQFIFQYYREEENGRGNFPPRFSGLQFPNYSSELNVNALELDDSALYLCASSLALAGTSDTQYFGPGTRLTVL.

Written as DNA, the CDR3 is TGTGCCAGCAGCTTACCCCCGCGAGAGCAGTTCTTC. Protein product: CASSLPPREQFF. The V and J genes are TRBV7-2 and TRBJ2-1; D gene ambiguous. CDR3 size: 12 residues. The V gene's germline CDR1 is SGHTA and CDR2 FQGNSA. Trimming removed 2 bases from V and 10 bases from J, with 9 bases in between. Filled out from reference TRBV7-2 and TRBJ2-1, the complete variable domain reads GAGVSQSPSNKVTEKGKDVELRCDPISGHTALYWYRQSLGQGLEFLIYFQGNSAPDKSGLPSDRFSAERTGGSVSTLTIQRTQQEDSAVYLCASSLPPREQFFGPGTRLTVL.

CDR3 in amino acids: CAWSVLRGEAFF. CDR3 nucleotide sequence: TGTGCCTGGAGTGTATTGCGAGGGGAAGCTTTCTTT. This rearrangement joins TRBV30 to TRBJ1-1; D gene ambiguous. Trimming took 0 bases from V and 8 from J, leaving 10 bases between them. The V gene's germline CDR1 is GTSNPN and CDR2 SVGIG (reference sequence). The CDR3 consists of 12 residues.

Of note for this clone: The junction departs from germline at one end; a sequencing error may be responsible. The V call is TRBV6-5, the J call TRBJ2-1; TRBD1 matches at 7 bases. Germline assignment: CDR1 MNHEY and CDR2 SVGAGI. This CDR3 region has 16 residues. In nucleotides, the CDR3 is TGTGCCAGCAGTTACCTGGGACAGAGCTCCGACAATGAGCAGTTCTTC. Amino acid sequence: CASSYLGQSSDNEQFF.

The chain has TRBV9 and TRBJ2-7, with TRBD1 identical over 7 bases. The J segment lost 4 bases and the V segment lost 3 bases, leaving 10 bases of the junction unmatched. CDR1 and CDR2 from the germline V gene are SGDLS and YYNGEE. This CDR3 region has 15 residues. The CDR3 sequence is CASSAHYRDSYEQYF. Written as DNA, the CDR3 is TGTGCCAGCAGCGCTCACTACCGGGACAGTTACGAGCAGTACTTC.

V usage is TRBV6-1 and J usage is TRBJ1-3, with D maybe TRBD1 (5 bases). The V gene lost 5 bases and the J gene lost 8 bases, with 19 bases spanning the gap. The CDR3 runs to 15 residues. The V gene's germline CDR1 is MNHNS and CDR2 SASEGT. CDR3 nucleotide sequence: TGTGCCAGCAGTTCCAGGGATGGTCGGAGGGACACCATATATTTT. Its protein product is CASSSRDGRRDTIYF.

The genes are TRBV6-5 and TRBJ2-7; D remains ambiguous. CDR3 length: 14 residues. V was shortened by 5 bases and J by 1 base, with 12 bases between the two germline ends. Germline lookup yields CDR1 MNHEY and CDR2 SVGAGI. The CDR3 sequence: CASSQSSESYEQYF. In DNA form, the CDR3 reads TGTGCCAGCAGTCAATCCAGCGAATCCTACGAGCAGTACTTC.

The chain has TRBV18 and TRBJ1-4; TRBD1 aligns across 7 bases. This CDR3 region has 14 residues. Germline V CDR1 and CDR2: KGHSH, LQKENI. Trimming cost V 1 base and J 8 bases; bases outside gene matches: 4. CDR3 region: CASSPQGAVEKLFF. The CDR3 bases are TGTGCCAGCTCACCACAGGGGGCCGTCGAAAAACTGTTTTTT.

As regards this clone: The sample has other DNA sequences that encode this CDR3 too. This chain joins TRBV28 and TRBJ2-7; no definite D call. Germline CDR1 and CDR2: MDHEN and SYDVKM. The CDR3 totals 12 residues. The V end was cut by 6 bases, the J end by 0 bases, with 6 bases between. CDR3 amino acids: CASSPSSYEQYF. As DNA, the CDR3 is TGTGCCAGCAGCCCGAGCTCCTACGAGCAGTACTTC.

CDR3 protein: CAWSVVGVNTIYF. The CDR3 DNA reads as TGTGCCTGGAGTGTAGTAGGGGTAAACACCATATATTTT. The rearrangement links TRBV30 to TRBJ1-3; D is perhaps TRBD1 (5 bases). The ends were cut back, 0 bases at V and 6 bases at J, with 9 bases in the middle. The CDR3 consists of 13 residues. Germline CDR1 reads GTSNPN; CDR2 reads SVGIG (reference sequence).

This chain's CDR3 is CASSQDLGAGPQHF. CDR3 nucleotides: TGTGCCAGCAGCCAAGATCTGGGCGCCGGGCCCCAGCATTTT. The chain recombines TRBV4-2 with TRBJ1-5; D gene unclear. V dropped 0 bases and J dropped 9 bases, with 12 bases sitting between them. The CDR3 is made up of 14 amino acids. Germline-derived CDR1 and CDR2 are LGHNA and YNFKEQ.

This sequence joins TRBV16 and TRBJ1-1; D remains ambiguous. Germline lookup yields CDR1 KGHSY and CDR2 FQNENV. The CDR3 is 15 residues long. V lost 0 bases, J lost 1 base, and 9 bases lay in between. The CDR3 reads CASSQSLIANTEAFF. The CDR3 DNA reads TGTGCCAGCAGCCAATCTCTGATAGCGAACACTGAAGCTTTCTTT.

The CDR3 DNA reads as TGCGCCAGCAGCTTGACTGGGAGGGAGATCTACACCTTC. Translated: CASSLTGREIYTF. The V gene is TRBV5-1, the J gene TRBJ1-2; unclear D gene. CDR3 size: 13 residues. Germline values: CDR1 SGHRS, CDR2 YFSETQ. Trimming left V 1 base short and J 10 bases short, with 14 bases between.